The rows below give T cell receptor beta chains drawn from one sample of a study of cytomegalovirus exposure and HLA in healthy donors. Clones were read by immunoSEQ multiplex PCR, and TCRdb kept only the in-frame ones, dropping some. This table lists tens of thousands of clones. Sequencing used PBMCs. Every receptor here comes from a female donor in good health and CMV-seropositive. CDR3s include the opening cysteine and the closing phenylalanine or tryptophan. D genes are given only for firm matches.

>TRBV18|TRBJ1-1|.
TGTGCCAGCTCACCTTCACAGGCCCCGAACACTGAAGCTTTCTTT
CASSPSQAPNTEAFF
>TRBV28|TRBJ1-5|.
TGTGCCAGCACCGTGGGGGGTACGCCCCAGCATTTT
CASTVGGTPQHF
>TRBV2|TRBJ2-7|.
TGTGCCAGCAGTGAAAGCCGGGGGGAGCAGTACTTC
CASSESRGEQYF
>TRBV6-5|TRBJ1-1|.
TGTGCCAGCAGTTACTCGAGTGTGCTGGGCGAAGCTTTCTTT
CASSYSSVLGEAFF
>TRBV5-1|TRBJ1-1|TRBD1
TGCGCCAGCAGACGGACAGGGGGGATCACTGAAGCTTTCTTT
CASRRTGGITEAFF
>TRBV14|TRBJ2-7|TRBD2
TGTGCCAGCACTGTGTCGGGAGGGCGCGAGCAGTACTTC
CASTVSGGREQYF
>TRBV7-9|TRBJ1-6|TRBD1
TGTGCCAGCAGCTCTGACAGGGCACTTAATTCACCCCTCCACTTT
CASSSDRALNSPLHF
>TRBV6-1|TRBJ2-7|TRBD1
TGTGCCAGCAGGAAGACAGGGAGCTCCTACGAGCAGTACTTC
CASRKTGSSYEQYF
>TRBV19|TRBJ1-2|TRBD1
TGTGCCAGTAGACCGGACAGGGGGCTCTATGGCTACACCTTC
CASRPDRGLYGYTF
>TRBV7-2|TRBJ1-5|TRBD1
TGTGCCAGCAGCCCGACAGGGGTCATTAATCAGCCCCAGCATTTT
CASSPTGVINQPQHF
>TRBV7-7|TRBJ2-5|TRBD1
TGTGCTAGCAGCTTAAACCCGACAGGGGCCCAAGAGACCCAGTACTTC
CASSLNPTGAQETQYF
>TRBV18|TRBJ2-1|TRBD2
TGTGCCAGCTCACCCCTACTAACGGGGGGGCGGGACAATGAGCAGTTCTTC
CASSPLLTGGRDNEQFF
>TRBV19|TRBJ1-1|.
TGTGCCAGTAGTGCCCGACAGCCCAACCGTGAAGCTTTCTTT
CASSARQPNREAFF
>TRBV7-9|TRBJ2-7|TRBD2
TGTGCCAGCAGCCCAAGGGGCGGGAGCTCCTACGAGCAGTACTTC
CASSPRGGSSYEQYF
>TRBV7-9|TRBJ2-3|TRBD1
TGTGCCAGCAGCTTACGAGGGGGCCCAAAGGCAGATACGCAGTATTTT
CASSLRGGPKADTQYF
>TRBV5-1|TRBJ1-5|.
TGCGCCAGCAGCTTGGTCCCCGGGGTTCATCAGCCCCAGCATTTT
CASSLVPGVHQPQHF
>TRBV13|TRBJ2-5|TRBD2
TGTGCCAGCAGCAAAGGACTAGCCGGACAAGAGACCCAGTACTTC
CASSKGLAGQETQYF
>TRBV27|TRBJ2-2|.
TGTGCCAGCACGTTTGGAGAGACCGGGGAGCTGTTTTTT
CASTFGETGELFF
>TRBV4-1|TRBJ2-1|.
TGCGCCAGCAGCCCTGGGGACACTTACAATGAGCAGTTCTTC
CASSPGDTYNEQFF
>TRBV6-5|TRBJ2-7|TRBD1
TGTGCCAGCAGTCCCGACAGGGGTGTGCAATACGAGCAGTACTTC
CASSPDRGVQYEQYF
>TRBV4-2|TRBJ2-2|TRBD1
TGTGCCAGCAGCCCACTTCCCGGGACAGGAAGCGGGGAGCTGTTTTTT
CASSPLPGTGSGELFF
>TRBV5-1|TRBJ2-3|.
TGCGCCAGCAGCTTGGGCGGTAGCCCAGATACGCAGTATTTT
CASSLGGSPDTQYF
>TRBV5-1|TRBJ1-2|TRBD1
TGCGCCAGCAGCTTCGGGACAGGGGCTGGCTATGGCTACACCTTC
CASSFGTGAGYGYTF
>TRBV12-5|TRBJ2-7|TRBD1
TGTGCTAGTGGTGGGACAGGGCCGACATTGACCGATTACGAGCAGTACTTC
CASGGTGPTLTDYEQYF
>TRBV29-1|TRBJ1-4|.
TGCAGCGTCCAGAACCGGGCTAATGAAAAACTGTTTTTT
CSVQNRANEKLFF
>TRBV7-2|TRBJ2-7|TRBD1
TGTGCCAGCAGCCAGGGGGGACAGGGGTACTTC
CASSQGGQGYF
>TRBV5-8|TRBJ2-7|TRBD1
TGTGCCAGCAGCTTGGCCCGACTTGTCACAGGGGGATTCTACGAGCAGTACTTC
CASSLARLVTGGFYEQYF
>TRBV18|TRBJ2-7|TRBD2
TGTGCCAGCTCGCCAACTAGCGGCAACTACGAGCAGTACTTC
CASSPTSGNYEQYF
>TRBV18|TRBJ1-4|TRBD1
TGTGCCAGCTCACCGTCCCGGGACAGGGTTGCTAATGAAAAACTGTTTTTT
CASSPSRDRVANEKLFF
>TRBV7-9|TRBJ2-7|.
TGTGCCAGCAGCTCCCCCCATACCACAGGATTTGACAACGAGCAGTACTTC
CASSSPHTTGFDNEQYF
>TRBV10-1|TRBJ2-1|TRBD1
TGCGCCAGCAGCTTACAGGGGTCCAATGAGCAGTTCTTC
CASSLQGSNEQFF
>TRBV6-6|TRBJ2-7|.
TGTGCCAGCAGTCCGACAGCCTACGAGCAGTACTTC
CASSPTAYEQYF